The T cell receptor beta chain described here comes from a study of blood T cell repertoires in COVID-19. In the study overall: Nucleic acid was either cDNA or gDNA, and it came from T cells, B-cell-depleted T cells, or PBMCs.

The protocol was immunoSEQ multiplex PCR, while the TCRdb copy is restricted to in-frame clones and leaves out a portion. The sample carries 200,000 or so clones, roughly 80% recorded once. CDR3 size: 14 residues. The J segment lost 4 bases and the V segment lost 6 bases, leaving 2 bases of the junction unmatched. Germline lookup yields CDR1 MGHRA and CDR2 YSYEKL. Those who participated ranged in age from about 18 to 89 years and resided in under 25 US areas. Recovered participants had two consecutive negative NP/OP PCR tests, healthcare professional clearance, or symptom resolution. The TCR sequence derives from a man between 40 and 49 years old who had recovered from COVID-19. The sample was PBMCs or T cells enriched from blood (not recorded which). This rearrangement joins TRBV4-1 to TRBJ1-6, with 8 bases identical to TRBD1. DNA of the CDR3: TGCGCCAGCAGTCAGGGGGCATATAATTCACCCCTCCACTTT. Encoded protein: CASSQGAYNSPLHF.